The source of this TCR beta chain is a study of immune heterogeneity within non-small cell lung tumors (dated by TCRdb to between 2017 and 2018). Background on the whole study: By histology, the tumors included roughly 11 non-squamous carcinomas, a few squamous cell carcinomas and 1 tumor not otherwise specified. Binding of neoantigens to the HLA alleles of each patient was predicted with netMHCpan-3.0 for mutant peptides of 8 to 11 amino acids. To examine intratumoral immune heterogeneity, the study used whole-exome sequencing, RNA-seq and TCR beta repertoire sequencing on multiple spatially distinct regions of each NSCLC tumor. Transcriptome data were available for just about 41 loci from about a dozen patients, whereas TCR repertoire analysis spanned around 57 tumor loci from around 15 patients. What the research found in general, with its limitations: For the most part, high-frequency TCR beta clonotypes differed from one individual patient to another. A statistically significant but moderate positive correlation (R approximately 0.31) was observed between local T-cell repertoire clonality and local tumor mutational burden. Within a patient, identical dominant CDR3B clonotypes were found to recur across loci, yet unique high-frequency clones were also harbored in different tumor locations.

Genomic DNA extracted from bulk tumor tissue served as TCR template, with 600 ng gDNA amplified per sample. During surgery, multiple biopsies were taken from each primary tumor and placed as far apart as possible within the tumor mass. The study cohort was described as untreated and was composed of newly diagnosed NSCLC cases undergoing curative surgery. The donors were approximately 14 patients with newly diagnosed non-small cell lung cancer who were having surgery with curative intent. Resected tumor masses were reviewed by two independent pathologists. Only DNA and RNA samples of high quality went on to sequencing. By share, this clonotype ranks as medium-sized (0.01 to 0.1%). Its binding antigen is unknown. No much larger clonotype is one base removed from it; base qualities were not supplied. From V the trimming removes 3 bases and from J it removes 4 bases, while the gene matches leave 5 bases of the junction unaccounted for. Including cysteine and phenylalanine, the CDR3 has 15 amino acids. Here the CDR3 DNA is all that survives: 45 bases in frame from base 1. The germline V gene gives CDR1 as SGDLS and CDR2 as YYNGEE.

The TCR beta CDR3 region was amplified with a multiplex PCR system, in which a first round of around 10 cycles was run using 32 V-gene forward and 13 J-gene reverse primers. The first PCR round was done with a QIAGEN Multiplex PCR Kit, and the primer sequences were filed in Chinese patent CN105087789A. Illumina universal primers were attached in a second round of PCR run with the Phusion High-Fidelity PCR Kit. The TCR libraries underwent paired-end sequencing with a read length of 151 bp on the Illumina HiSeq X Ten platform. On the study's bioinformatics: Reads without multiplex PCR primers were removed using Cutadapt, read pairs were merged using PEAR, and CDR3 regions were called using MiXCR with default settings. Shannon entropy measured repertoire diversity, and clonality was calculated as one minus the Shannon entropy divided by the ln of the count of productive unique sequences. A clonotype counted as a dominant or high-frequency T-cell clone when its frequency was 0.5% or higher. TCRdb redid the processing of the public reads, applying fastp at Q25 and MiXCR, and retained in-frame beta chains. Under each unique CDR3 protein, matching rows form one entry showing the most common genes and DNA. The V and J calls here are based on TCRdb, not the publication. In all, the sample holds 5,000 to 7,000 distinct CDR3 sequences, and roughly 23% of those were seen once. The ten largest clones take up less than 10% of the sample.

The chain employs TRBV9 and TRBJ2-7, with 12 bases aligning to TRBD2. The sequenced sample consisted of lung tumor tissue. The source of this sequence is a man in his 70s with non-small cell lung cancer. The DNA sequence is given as TGTGCCAGCAGCGCCCAGACTAGCGGGAGTTACGAGCAGTACTTC. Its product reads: CASSAQTSGSYEQYF.